This TCR beta chain was documented in a study of cytomegalovirus exposure and HLA in healthy donors. Study-level points and caveats: Researchers reportedly found TCR beta sequences accurately predicted most subjects' HLA-A and HLA-B alleles. Associated with HLA alleles at 0.05 false discovery rate in a later analysis were about 17,000 TCR beta sequences. In an earlier analysis, in approximately 570 donors, most V segments appeared productive either ~90% or ~30% of the time. Reportedly, diagnosis of cytomegalovirus status by the classifier showed high specificity and sensitivity.

PCR used 60 Vbeta primers and 13 Jbeta primers. Produced via immunoSEQ multiplex PCR; TCRdb's table is partial and in-frame only. This repertoire shows more than 150,000 clones, over 75% found once; its top ten account for around 3.9%. As to this clone: Its antigen remains unidentified.

This CDR3 has 13 amino acids. V lost 7 bases and J lost 0, with 9 bases in between. Germline loops: CDR1 KGHSH, CDR2 LQKENI. Sequencing used PBMCs. V gene TRBV18 combines with J gene TRBJ1-1; D is possibly TRBD1 (6 bases). The clonotype was recovered from a man aged 50 or older in good health and CMV-seronegative. This chain's CDR3 is CASLTGLNTEAFF. As DNA, the CDR3 is TGTGCCAGCTTGACAGGTTTGAACACTGAAGCTTTCTTT.